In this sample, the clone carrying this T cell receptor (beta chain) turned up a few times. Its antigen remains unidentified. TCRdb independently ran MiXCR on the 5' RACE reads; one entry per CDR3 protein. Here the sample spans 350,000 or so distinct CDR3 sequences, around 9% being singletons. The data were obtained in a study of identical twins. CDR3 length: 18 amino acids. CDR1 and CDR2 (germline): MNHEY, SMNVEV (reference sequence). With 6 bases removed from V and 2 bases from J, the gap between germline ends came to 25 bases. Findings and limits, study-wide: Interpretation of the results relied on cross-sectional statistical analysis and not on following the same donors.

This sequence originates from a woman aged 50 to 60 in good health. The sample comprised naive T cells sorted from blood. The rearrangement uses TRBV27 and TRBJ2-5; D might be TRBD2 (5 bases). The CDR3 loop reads CASRKDWANPGPQETQYF. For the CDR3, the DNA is TGTGCCAGCAGGAAGGACTGGGCAAATCCAGGCCCGCAAGAGACCCAGTACTTC.